Detailed here is one T cell receptor (beta chain). Its specificity is unknown. Peripheral blood, around 10 milliliters per donor, was collected. This specimen belongs to a study of blood T cells in healthy people across ages. Combining a sample-barcoded 5' primer with a J-beta primer mix, a second PCR ran for 7 to 11 cycles. Using its own MiXCR run on the 5' RACE reads, TCRdb lists one record per CDR3 protein. This sample has some 1.5 million distinct CDR3 sequences; roughly 28% occur once, and the top ten carry roughly 8%. The CDR3 has 14 residues. The germline V gene encodes CDR1 SGDLS and CDR2 YYNGEE. V was clipped by 0 bases and J by 6 bases, with 11 bases between them. Findings of the study overall: The long-lived group displayed more naive CD4+ cells, plus higher diversity, than the aged donors did. Estimated diversity, derived from one million T cells, was regarded as an underestimate.

The source of this sequence is a woman aged 25 to 39 in good health. The sequenced sample consisted of blood. The rearrangement links TRBV9 to TRBJ2-3; D is unclear. The CDR3 loop reads CASSVVPRRDTQYF. CDR3 in DNA: TGTGCCAGCAGCGTAGTTCCCCGGCGGGATACGCAGTATTTT.